This is a list of T cell receptor beta chains from one sample in a study of blood T cell repertoires in COVID-19. Libraries were prepared by immunoSEQ multiplex PCR; TCRdb keeps only in-frame clonotypes and omits some of them. The repertoire holds just over 650,000 clones, with over 80% as singletons. The sequenced sample was peripheral blood. These receptors all come from a woman aged 18-29 years with acute or convalescent COVID-19. Both conserved end residues are part of each CDR3. Fields, in order: clone size, J gene, D gene, V gene, CDR3 DNA, CDR3 protein. The D gene is left open where the match is weak. A clone size is listed for some rows: how often the clone was seen (once, few, many), or a class if it is expanded.

>-|TRBJ1-3|-|TRBV2
TGTGCCAGCAGTGTGCCAACAGGGTATGGAAACACCATATATTTT
CASSVPTGYGNTIYF
>-|TRBJ1-1|-|TRBV10-3
TGTGCCACCCAGGGAGGATCCGGGAGGCAGGTGGGCACTGAAGCTTTCTTT
CATQGGSGRQVGTEAFF
>-|TRBJ1-2|-|TRBV6-4
TGTGCCAGCAGTGCGTCAATACAGTTGCCCCCTTGGGGCTACACCTTC
CASSASIQLPPWGYTF
>-|TRBJ2-7|-|TRBV6-5
TGTGCCAGCGCAATACAGCAGTTCGCCTACGAGCAGTACTTC
CASAIQQFAYEQYF
>-|TRBJ1-1|-|TRBV6-1
TGTGCCAGCAGTGAATTCAGGGGAGAGACTGAAGCTTTCTTT
CASSEFRGETEAFF
>-|TRBJ1-1|TRBD1|TRBV28
TGTGCCAGCAGCCCCGCGGGACAGGGTTTTCCTGAAGCTTTCTTT
CASSPAGQGFPEAFF
>-|TRBJ1-6|-|TRBV9
TGTGCCAGCAGTGGAGGGATTTCTCCCCTCCACTTT
CASSGGISPLHF
>-|TRBJ2-7|TRBD2|TRBV4-1
TGCGCCAGCAGCCAAGTCCAACTAGCGGGGTACGAGCAGTACTTC
CASSQVQLAGYEQYF
>-|TRBJ2-1|TRBD1|TRBV3-1/TRBV3-2
TGTGCCAGCAGCCAAGCCGGGACAGGGGACCTCAATGAGCAGTTCTTC
CASSQAGTGDLNEQFF
>-|TRBJ1-2|-|TRBV6-6
TGTGCCAGCACCCTTAGGGGAAATGGCTACACCTTC
CASTLRGNGYTF
>-|TRBJ1-5|-|TRBV19
TGTGCCAGTAGTCCTGAGGAGGGGTTGGGCAATCAGCCCCAGCATTTT
CASSPEEGLGNQPQHF
>-|TRBJ1-1|TRBD1|TRBV7-2
TGTGCCAGCCGAGGACAGGGAGTGAATACTGAAGCTTTCTTT
CASRGQGVNTEAFF
>few|TRBJ2-2|-|TRBV6-4
TGTGCCAGCAGTCAGGATGATTCGGACACCGGGGAGCTGTTTTTT
CASSQDDSDTGELFF
>-|TRBJ2-7|-|TRBV15
TGTGCCACCAGCAGAGATAGGAGCCCAACCCCCTACGAGCAGTACTTC
CATSRDRSPTPYEQYF
>-|TRBJ1-4|TRBD1|TRBV7-6
TGTGCCACCTCGGACAGGGGAAATGAAAAACTGTTTTTT
CATSDRGNEKLFF
>-|TRBJ1-3|-|TRBV9
TGTGCCAGCAGCGTCCAGGGATTTGGTGGAAACACCATATATTTT
CASSVQGFGGNTIYF
>-|TRBJ1-4|-|TRBV7-9
TGTGCCAGCAGCTTAGGCCAGAATAATGAAAAACTGTTTTTT
CASSLGQNNEKLFF
>once|TRBJ1-5|-|TRBV3-1/TRBV3-2
TGTGCCAGCAGCCAAGTTTTAAGGGGGGGCACGGGCAATCAGCCCCAGCATTTT
CASSQVLRGGTGNQPQHF
>-|TRBJ1-2|TRBD1|TRBV18
TGTGCCAGCACGCCAACCGCCGGGACAGGGGGCTTTACTAACTATGGCTACACCTTC
CASTPTAGTGGFTNYGYTF